This T cell receptor (beta chain) was identified during a study of glioma-infiltrating T cells after dendritic cell vaccination. Background on the study: Patients had newly diagnosed or recurrent glioblastoma and received dendritic cell vaccines. Dendritic cells derived from monocytes and pulsed with autologous tumor lysate formed the vaccine. The study's findings and limits: The cohort had few patients with full blood and tumor sets.

Libraries were prepared by immunoSEQ multiplex PCR; TCRdb keeps only in-frame clonotypes and omits some of them. There are over 90,000 clones in the sample; over 80% occur only once, and 5.4% lies in the top ten. As to time point: after dendritic cell vaccination, including at tumor progression/relapse. Remarks on this clone: What it binds is unknown.

V shed 1 base and J shed 1 base, with 8 bases lying between them. The CDR3 is made up of 15 amino acids. From germline, CDR1 is MNHEY and CDR2 SMNVEV (reference sequence). The sequencing here drew on blood, taken after dendritic cell vaccination. The chain links TRBV27 to TRBJ1-5; perhaps TRBD1 as D (5 bases). The sequence came from a human donor with glioblastoma. The CDR3 is CASSLWAGSNQPQHF. The CDR3 region has the DNA TGTGCCAGCAGTTTATGGGCAGGGAGCAATCAGCCCCAGCATTTT.